In this sample, the clone carrying this TCR beta chain turned up many times. The antigen is unknown. The CDR3 consists of 15 residues. V shed 2 bases, J shed 1 base, and the junction held 6 bases outside the gene matches. Looked up from germline, CDR1 is SGHRS and CDR2 is YFSETQ. The sample belongs to a study of T-cell reconstitution after alpha-beta-depleted transplantation in children. Study findings and constraints: It was surviving recipient T cells and thymic progenitors that gave some patients high TCRbeta diversity at day 60. A year had passed since transplant, and T-cell counts and diversity by then came mostly from newly produced T cells. By about two months after transplant, alpha-beta T cells reportedly arose from several hundred graft clones that had expanded.

Construction of the TCRbeta library involved unique molecular identifiers. TCRdb passed the PCR reads through MiXCR, listing each CDR3 protein once. Found here are around 190,000 distinct CDR3 sequences, approximately 6.9% of them singletons; the top ten hold roughly 6%. The clonotype comes from a boy aged 2 to 10 with acute lymphoblastic leukemia, due to receive a stem cell transplant. The starting material was PBMCs, obtained before TCRalphabeta/CD19-depleted stem cell transplant. The chain recombines TRBV5-1 with TRBJ2-7, with TRBD1 identical over 7 bases. As DNA, the CDR3 is TGCGCCAGCAGCTTTGGGACAGATCATTCCTACGAGCAGTACTTC. It translates to CASSFGTDHSYEQYF. The full variable domain, its missing parts supplied by reference TRBV5-1 and TRBJ2-7, is KAGVTQTPRYLIKTRGQQVTLSCSPISGHRSVSWYQQTPGQGLQFLFEYFSETQRNKGNFPGRFSGRQFSNSRSEMNVSTLELGDSALYLCASSFGTDHSYEQYFGPGTRLTVT.